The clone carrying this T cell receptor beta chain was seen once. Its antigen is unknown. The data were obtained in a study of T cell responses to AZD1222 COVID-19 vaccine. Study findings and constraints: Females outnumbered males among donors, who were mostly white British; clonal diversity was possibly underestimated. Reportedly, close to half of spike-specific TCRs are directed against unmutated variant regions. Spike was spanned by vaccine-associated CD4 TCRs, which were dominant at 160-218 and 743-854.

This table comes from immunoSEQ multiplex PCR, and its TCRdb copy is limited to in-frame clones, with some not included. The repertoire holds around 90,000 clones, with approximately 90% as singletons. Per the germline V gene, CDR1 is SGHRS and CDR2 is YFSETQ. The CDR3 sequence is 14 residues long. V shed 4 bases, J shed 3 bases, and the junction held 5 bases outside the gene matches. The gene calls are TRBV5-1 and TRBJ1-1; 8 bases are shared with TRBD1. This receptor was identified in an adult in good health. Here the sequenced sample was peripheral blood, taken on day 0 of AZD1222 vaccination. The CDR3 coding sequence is TGCGCCAGCAGCGGTACAGGGGGAGACACTGAAGCTTTCTTT. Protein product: CASSGTGGDTEAFF.